These 21 T cell receptor beta chains were all obtained from the same sample, sequenced in a study of Graves' ophthalmopathy and Graves' hyperthyroidism. RNA transcripts yielded amplified TCR beta CDR3 regions. HTBI-primed first-round RT-PCR preceded second-round multiplex PCR. One entry per CDR3 protein, called by TCRdb with MiXCR from the multiplex PCR reads. Of 580,000 or so distinct CDR3 sequences in the sample, approximately 35% were seen once. What was sequenced was peripheral blood or thyroid tissue (not recorded which). Receptors were obtained from an adult man with Graves' hyperthyroidism.

This clonotype was seen at least ten times. The chain combines TRBV7-9 with TRBJ2-7, with TRBD2 matching over 8 bases. Germline loops: CDR1 SEHNR, CDR2 FQNEAQ (reference sequence). CDR3 length equals 16 residues. Trimming at V came to 5 bases and at J to 4 bases, leaving 13 bases not matched to a gene. This CDR3 reads CASSPQAGDPKYEQYF. CDR3 DNA sequence: TGTGCCAGCAGCCCACAAGCGGGGGATCCGAAATACGAGCAGTACTTC.

This chain joins TRBV28 and TRBJ2-5, with D possibly being TRBD1 (6 bases). Germline V gene lookup returns CDR1 MDHEN and CDR2 SYDVKM. V shed 6 bases and J shed 3 bases, with 11 bases lying between them. CDR3 length: 13 residues. The CDR3, as DNA: TGTGCCAGCAGCCGGCCAGGGGAAGAGACCCAGTACTTC. Its protein product is CASSRPGEETQYF.

The rearrangement uses TRBV20-1 and TRBJ2-3; TRBD1 agrees at 9 bases. V was pared by 3 bases and J by 2 bases, with 3 bases of the junction left unmatched. Germline CDR1 and CDR2: DFQATT and SNEGSKA (reference sequence). The CDR3 sequence is 14 residues long. In DNA form, the CDR3 reads TGCAGTGCTAGTGGGACAGGGTTCACAGATACGCAGTATTTT. Translation: CSASGTGFTDTQYF.

The genes are TRBV7-2 and TRBJ1-2; no definite D call. Trimming left V 6 bases short and J 8 bases short, with 25 bases between. This CDR3 spans 16 amino acids. Germline V gene data show CDR1 as SGHTA and CDR2 as FQGNSA. The CDR3 DNA sequence: TGTGCCAGCAGTTATCGCGGGAGGCTAGCGGGAGACGGCTACACCTTC. This translates into CASSYRGRLAGDGYTF.

The chain joins TRBV15 to TRBJ1-3; TRBD1 matches 8 bases. J lost 0 bases, V lost 6 bases, and 4 bases had no gene match. This CDR3 region has 15 residues. Germline V gene data show CDR1 as LNHNV and CDR2 as YYDKDF (reference sequence). The CDR3 DNA reads as TGTGCCACCAGAAAGACAGGGGTCTCTGGAAACACCATATATTTT. Residues: CATRKTGVSGNTIYF.

This clonotype was found many times. This chain links TRBV7-6 with TRBJ2-7; TRBD2 matches at 9 bases. CDR1 SGHVS and CDR2 FNYEAQ come from the germline V gene. The V gene end was trimmed by 4 bases and the J gene end by 4 bases; junction bases not matched to a gene: 11. The length of the CDR3 is 16 residues. CDR3: CASSWGELAGSYEQYF. The CDR3 DNA is TGTGCCAGCAGCTGGGGGGAGCTAGCGGGGTCTTACGAGCAGTACTTC.

This clonotype was seen many times. The rearrangement joins TRBV5-6 to TRBJ1-1; 10 positions agree with TRBD1. The CDR3 has 19 amino acids. CDR1 and CDR2 (germline): SGHDT, YYEEEE. The V segment lost 0 bases and the J segment 0 bases; nucleotides outside the gene matches: 11. The CDR3 protein is CASSLADPGTGDVNTEAFF. The CDR3 DNA is TGTGCCAGCAGCTTGGCCGACCCCGGGACAGGGGATGTGAACACTGAAGCTTTCTTT. Drawing the rest from reference TRBV5-6 and TRBJ1-1, the complete variable domain is DAGVTQSPTHLIKTRGQQVTLRCSPKSGHDTVSWYQQALGQGPQFIFQYYEEEERQRGNFPDRFSGHQFPNYSSELNVNALLLGDSALYLCASSLADPGTGDVNTEAFFGQGTRLTVV.

About this clonotype itself: A clone one base away is much larger, so this may be a read error. This chain uses TRBV9 with TRBJ2-7; TRBD2 matches at 9 bases. The CDR3 is made up of 15 amino acids. CDR1 SGDLS and CDR2 YYNGEE come from the germline V gene. V lost 4 bases, J lost 3 bases, and 8 bases stayed unmatched. Here the CDR3 DNA reads TGTGCCAGCAGCATCGCTAGCGGGACAATCTACGAGCAGTACTTC. Encoded protein: CASSIASGTIYEQYF. Variable domain in full (rest from reference TRBV9 and TRBJ2-7): DSGVTQTPKHLITATGQRVTLRCSPRSGDLSVYWYQQSLDQGLQFLIQYYNGEERAKGNILERFSAQQFPDLHSELNLSSLELGDSALYFCASSIASGTIYEQYFGPGTRLTVT.

At least ten counts were recorded for this clonotype. The V call is TRBV9, the J call TRBJ1-1; no clear D. CDR1 is SGDLS and CDR2 is YYNGEE in the germline V gene. This CDR3 region has 11 residues. With 3 bases removed from V and 10 bases from J, the gap between germline ends came to 10 bases. The CDR3 loop reads CASSEGRGAFF. CDR3 bases: TGTGCCAGCAGCGAAGGGCGAGGAGCTTTCTTT. The full variable domain, completed using reference TRBV9 and TRBJ1-1, is DSGVTQTPKHLITATGQRVTLRCSPRSGDLSVYWYQQSLDQGLQFLIQYYNGEERAKGNILERFSAQQFPDLHSELNLSSLELGDSALYFCASSEGRGAFFGQGTRLTVV.

There are a few counts of this clonotype. The chain employs TRBV4-2 and TRBJ2-3, with D hard to call. This CDR3 is 16 amino acids long. Trimming took off 0 bases at V and 3 bases at J, with 13 bases between the two ends. Germline V gene lookup returns CDR1 LGHNA and CDR2 YNFKEQ. This CDR3 reads CASSQESSPRTDTQYF. CDR3 DNA sequence: TGTGCCAGCAGCCAAGAGAGTAGCCCCCGTACAGATACGCAGTATTTT.

Comments on this clonotype: A much larger clone lies a single base off, so this may be a read error. This rearrangement joins TRBV2 to TRBJ2-2, with D unclear. CDR3 length equals 13 residues. The V end was cut by 7 bases, the J end by 0 bases, with 6 bases between. The germline V gene has CDR1 SNHLY and CDR2 FYNNEI. This CDR3 is CASKQTNTGELFF. CDR3 DNA sequence: TGTGCCAGCAAACAGACGAACACCGGGGAGCTGTTTTTT. The whole variable domain, remainder taken from reference TRBV2 and TRBJ2-2, is EPEVTQTPSHQVTQMGQEVILRCVPISNHLYFYWYRQILGQKVEFLVSFYNNEISEKSEIFDDQFSVERPDGSNFTLKIRSTKLEDSAMYFCASKQTNTGELFFGEGSRLTVL.

The chain joins TRBV9 to TRBJ1-1; 7 nucleotides line up with TRBD1. Trimming took 2 bases from V and 1 from J; bases not matched to a gene: 5. The CDR3 has 15 residues. Looked up from germline, CDR1 is SGDLS and CDR2 is YYNGEE. The CDR3 DNA follows: TGTGCCAGCAGCGTCCAGGGGGGCCAGAACACTGAAGCTTTCTTT. It encodes CASSVQGGQNTEAFF. The full variable domain, completed using reference TRBV9 and TRBJ1-1, is DSGVTQTPKHLITATGQRVTLRCSPRSGDLSVYWYQQSLDQGLQFLIQYYNGEERAKGNILERFSAQQFPDLHSELNLSSLELGDSALYFCASSVQGGQNTEAFFGQGTRLTVV.

This clonotype occurred once. The CDR3 here is CSVGDRGPNTEAFF. The CDR3 bases are TGCAGCGTTGGAGACAGGGGTCCGAACACTGAAGCTTTCTTT. V gene TRBV29-1 combines with J gene TRBJ1-1, with 8 bases matching TRBD1. Unmatched junction bases numbered 5, after V lost 4 bases and J lost 1 base. In germline, CDR1 is SQVTM, CDR2 ANQGSEA. The CDR3 length is 14 residues.

The table lists this clonotype with many counts. This chain connects TRBV5-5 to TRBJ2-5, with 9 bases matching TRBD1. The V and J ends lost 1 base and 5 bases, in that order; junction bases with no gene match: 3. The CDR3 sequence is 14 residues long. From germline, CDR1 is SGHKS and CDR2 YYEKEE (reference sequence). CDR3 in amino acids: CASSLTGGVETQYF. The CDR3 nucleotides read TGTGCCAGCAGCTTGACAGGGGGCGTCGAGACCCAGTACTTC.

This clonotype was picked up many times. The chain uses TRBV12-3 or TRBV12-4 and TRBJ1-2; maybe TRBD1 (6 bases). This CDR3 contains 12 residues. V was trimmed by 3 bases and J by 8 bases, leaving 10 bases between them. CDR3 protein: CASSLGGRGYTF. CDR3 coding DNA: TGTGCCAGCAGTTTGGGGGGCCGGGGCTACACCTTC.

In this sample, this clonotype turned up many times. The V call is TRBV15, the J call TRBJ1-2, with 7 bases identical to TRBD1. This CDR3 has 16 residues. Germline loops: CDR1 LNHNV, CDR2 YYDKDF (reference sequence). Trimming cost V 4 bases and J 2 bases; bases outside gene matches: 10. This CDR3 reads CATSMWTGDRNYGYTF. The CDR3 DNA sequence: TGTGCCACCAGCATGTGGACAGGCGATAGAAACTATGGCTACACCTTC.

This clonotype has more than one count but fewer than ten. This chain joins TRBV2 and TRBJ2-3; tentative D call: TRBD2 (6 bases). This CDR3 contains 13 residues. V lost 5 bases to trimming and J lost 2 bases, with 8 bases between them. CDR1 is SNHLY and CDR2 is FYNNEI in the germline V gene. The CDR3 here is CASSRGATDTQYF. The CDR3 coding sequence is TGTGCCAGCAGTCGCGGGGCCACAGATACGCAGTATTTT.

This clonotype came up many times. The V call is TRBV9, the J call TRBJ2-2, with D possibly being TRBD1 or TRBD2 (5 bases each). Trimming pared 3 bases from V and 2 bases from J, leaving 20 bases between. Germline CDR1 reads SGDLS; CDR2 reads YYNGEE. The CDR3 sequence is 18 residues long. The CDR3 DNA reads TGTGCCAGCAGCGACAAGGAGACAGTGAGGGTAAACACCGGGGAGCTGTTTTTT. Translation gives CASSDKETVRVNTGELFF.

The chain carries TRBV19 and TRBJ1-6; tentatively, D is TRBD1 (6 bases). Germline-derived CDR1 and CDR2 are LNHDA and SQIVND (reference sequence). Trimming stripped 2 bases from V and 6 bases from J, with 8 bases between. The length of the CDR3 is 14 residues. DNA of the CDR3: TGTGCCAGTAGTATAAGGGGGTCTAATTCACCCCTCCACTTT. It is translated as CASSIRGSNSPLHF.

This sequence joins TRBV7-2 and TRBJ2-4; D gene uncertain. V shed 1 base and J shed 0 bases, with 4 bases lying between them. Germline CDR1 reads SGHTA; CDR2 reads FQGNSA. CDR3 length: 14 amino acids. In DNA, the CDR3 is TGTGCCAGCAGCTTAGACTTAGCCAAAAACATTCAGTACTTC. Its protein is CASSLDLAKNIQYF.

Ten or more counts support this clonotype. The chain links TRBV12-3 or TRBV12-4 to TRBJ1-5, with TRBD1 identical over 8 bases. Trimming at V came to 5 bases and at J to 7 bases, leaving 7 bases not matched to a gene. The CDR3 consists of 14 residues. The CDR3 is CASSGLQGGQPQHF. CDR3 in DNA: TGTGCCAGCAGTGGATTACAGGGGGGGCAGCCCCAGCATTTT.